This T cell receptor beta chain was found in a study of shared clonotypes between healthy human individuals. The genomic DNA of each subset was split evenly across several immunoSEQ plates. Generated by immunoSEQ multiplex PCR, the TCRdb table keeps only in-frame clones and is missing some. The sample carries 400,000 to 500,000 clones, less than 80% recorded once. The V and J ends lost 0 bases and 11 bases respectively, with 8 bases between them. This CDR3 has 13 amino acids. Germline CDR1 SGHDN, CDR2 FVKESK. This chain uses TRBV14 with TRBJ2-6; D gene uncertain. The TCR was taken from a woman aged 40 to 55 in good health. Some clones in this sample may be carry-over from other donors' samples. The specimen sequenced was PBMCs. CDR3 bases: TGTGCCAGCAGCCAAGATAATTTAGACGTCCTGACTTTC. Translated: CASSQDNLDVLTF.